This T cell receptor beta chain stems from a study of control samples from healthy donors and cancer patients. The data were produced by immunoSEQ multiplex PCR, yet TCRdb's version contains in-frame clones alone and is incomplete. The data show over 120,000 clones, 91% seen once. CDR3 length equals 16 residues. The ends lost 6 bases at V and 4 bases at J; junction bases unmatched: 13. Germline V gene sequence: CDR1 SGHRS, CDR2 YFSETQ. The sequenced sample was blood. The J gene is TRBJ2-3, the V gene TRBV5-1; 8 bases line up with TRBD2. The clonotype comes from a man in his thirties or forties in good health. CDR3 bases: TGCGCCAGCAACCTCGTTGGCGGGGGGATATCAGATACGCAGTATTTT. It encodes CASNLVGGGISDTQYF.